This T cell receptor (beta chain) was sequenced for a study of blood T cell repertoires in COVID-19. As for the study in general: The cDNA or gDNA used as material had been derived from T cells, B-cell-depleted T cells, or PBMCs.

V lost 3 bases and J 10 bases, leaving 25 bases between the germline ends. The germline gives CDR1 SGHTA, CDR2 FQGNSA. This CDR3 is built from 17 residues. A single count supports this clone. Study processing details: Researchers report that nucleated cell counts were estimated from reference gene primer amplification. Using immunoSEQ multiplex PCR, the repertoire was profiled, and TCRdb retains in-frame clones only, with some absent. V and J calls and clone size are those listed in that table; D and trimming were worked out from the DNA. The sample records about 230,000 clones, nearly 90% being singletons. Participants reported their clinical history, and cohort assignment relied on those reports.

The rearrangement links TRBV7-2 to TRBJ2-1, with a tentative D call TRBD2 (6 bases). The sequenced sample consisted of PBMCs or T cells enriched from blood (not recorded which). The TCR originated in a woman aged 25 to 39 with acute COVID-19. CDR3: CASSFKKPGLRPREQFF. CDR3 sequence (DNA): TGTGCCAGCAGCTTTAAAAAACCGGGACTCCGGCCTCGCGAGCAGTTCTTC.